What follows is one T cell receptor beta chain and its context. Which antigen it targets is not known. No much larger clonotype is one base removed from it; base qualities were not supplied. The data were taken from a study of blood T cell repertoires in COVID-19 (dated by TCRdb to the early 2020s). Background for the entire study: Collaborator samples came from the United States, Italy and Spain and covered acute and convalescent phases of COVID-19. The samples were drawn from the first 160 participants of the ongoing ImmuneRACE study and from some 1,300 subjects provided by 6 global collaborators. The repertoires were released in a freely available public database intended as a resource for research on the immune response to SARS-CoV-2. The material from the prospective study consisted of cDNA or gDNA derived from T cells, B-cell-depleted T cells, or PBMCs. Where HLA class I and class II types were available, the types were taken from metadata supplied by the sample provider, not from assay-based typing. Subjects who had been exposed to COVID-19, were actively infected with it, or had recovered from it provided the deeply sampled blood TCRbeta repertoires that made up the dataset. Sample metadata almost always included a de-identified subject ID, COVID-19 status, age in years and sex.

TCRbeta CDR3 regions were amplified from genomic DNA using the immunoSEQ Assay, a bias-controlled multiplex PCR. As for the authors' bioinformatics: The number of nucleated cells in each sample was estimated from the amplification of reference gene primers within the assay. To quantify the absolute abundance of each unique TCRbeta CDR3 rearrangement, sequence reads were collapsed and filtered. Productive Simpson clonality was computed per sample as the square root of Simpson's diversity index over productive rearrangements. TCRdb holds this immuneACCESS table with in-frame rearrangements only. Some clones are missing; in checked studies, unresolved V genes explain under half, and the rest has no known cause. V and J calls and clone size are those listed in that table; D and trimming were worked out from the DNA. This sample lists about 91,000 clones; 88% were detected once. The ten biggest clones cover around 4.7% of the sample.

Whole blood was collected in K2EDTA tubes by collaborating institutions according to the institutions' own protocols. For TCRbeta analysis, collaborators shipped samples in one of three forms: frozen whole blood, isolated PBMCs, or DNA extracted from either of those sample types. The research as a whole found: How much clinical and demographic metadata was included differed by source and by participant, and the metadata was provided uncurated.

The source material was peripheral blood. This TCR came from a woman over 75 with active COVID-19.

CDR3 sequence: CASSPSSGGRNEQFF. The DNA sequence follows: TGTGCCAGCAGCCCTTCTAGCGGGGGACGCAATGAGCAGTTCTTC. This sequence uses TRBV28 and TRBJ2-1; a stretch of 10 junction bases matches TRBD2. CDR3 length: 15 amino acids, cysteine to phenylalanine. CDR3 DNA only is kept here, 45 bases in frame from base 1. Via the germline V gene, CDR1 is MDHEN and CDR2 SYDVKM. Trimming leaves V shorter by 6 bases and J shorter by 6 bases, with the junction holding 8 bases beyond the gene matches.